Below, 3 T cell receptor beta chains from the same sample are listed, as sequenced in a study of early stage breast cancer tumors. Here immunoSEQ multiplex PCR was the method, and the copy in TCRdb shows in-frame clones only, minus some. The top ten hold about 9.4% of the sample, which has around 31,000 clones, roughly four fifths seen once. The sample consisted of breast tumor tissue. The receptors shown here come from a person aged 30-39 years with breast cancer.

The chain uses TRBV2 and TRBJ2-7; D possibly matches TRBD1 or TRBD2 (5 bases each). Between the trimmed V and J ends, which lost 8 bases and 7 bases, there was a span of 18 bases. The CDR3 has 13 residues. The germline V gene has CDR1 SNHLY and CDR2 FYNNEI. CDR3 DNA: TGTGCCAGCCACCGGGACCAGGAATGGGAGCAGTACTTC. This translates into CASHRDQEWEQYF.

DNA for the CDR3: TGTGCCAGCAGCTGGACTAGCGGCACAGATACGCAGTATTTT. It specifies CASSWTSGTDTQYF. This chain uses TRBV7-2 with TRBJ2-3, with 9 bases aligning to TRBD2. CDR1 is SGHTA, CDR2 FQGNSA, per germline. The CDR3 loop spans 14 amino acids. The V gene end was trimmed by 4 bases and the J gene end by 1 base; junction bases not matched to a gene: 0.

The chain couples TRBV6-4 to TRBJ1-2; D gene ambiguous. CDR1 MRHNA and CDR2 SNTAGT come from the germline V gene. The V gene lost 3 bases and the J gene lost 2 bases, with 13 bases spanning the gap. This CDR3 is built from 15 residues. The CDR3 DNA is TGTGCCAGCAGTGAGCGTGGTCCCAGGAACTATGGCTACACCTTC. Its translation is CASSERGPRNYGYTF.